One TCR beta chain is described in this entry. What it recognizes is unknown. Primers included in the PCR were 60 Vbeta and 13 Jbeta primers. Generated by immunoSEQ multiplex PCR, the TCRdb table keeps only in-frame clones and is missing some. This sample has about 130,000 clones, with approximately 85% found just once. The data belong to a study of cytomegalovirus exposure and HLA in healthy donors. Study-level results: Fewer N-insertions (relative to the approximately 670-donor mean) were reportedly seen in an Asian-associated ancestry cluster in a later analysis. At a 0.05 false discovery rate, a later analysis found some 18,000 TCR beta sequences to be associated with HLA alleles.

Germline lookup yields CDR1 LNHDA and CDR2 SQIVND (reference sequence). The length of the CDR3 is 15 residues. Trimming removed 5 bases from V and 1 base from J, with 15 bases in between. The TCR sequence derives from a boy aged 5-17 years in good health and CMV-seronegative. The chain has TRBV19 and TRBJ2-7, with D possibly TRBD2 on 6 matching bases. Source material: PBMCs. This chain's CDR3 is CASSLAGRTSYEQYF. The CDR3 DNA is TGTGCCAGTAGTTTGGCGGGACGGACTTCCTACGAGCAGTACTTC.